This section outlines one T cell receptor beta chain sequence together with its context. TCRdb ran MiXCR on the RT-PCR reads and lists one entry per CDR3 protein. In the table there are hundreds of thousands of distinct CDR3 sequences, 14% of which are singletons. There are 15 residues in the CDR3. Germline-derived CDR1 and CDR2 are SGDLS and YYNGEE. The V gene lost 0 bases and the J gene lost 7 bases, with 14 bases spanning the gap. V is TRBV9 and J is TRBJ1-3, with D unclear. This sequence originates from a female donor in good health, serving as a healthy control. The specimen was memory CD4+ T cells from blood. The CDR3 protein is CASSVVSTPGNTIYF. CDR3 DNA: TGTGCCAGCAGCGTAGTTTCTACCCCGGGGAACACCATATATTTT.